This note documents a single T cell receptor (beta chain) sequence. Its antigen remains unidentified. Losses at the gene ends were 3 bases for V and 4 bases for J; bases not matched to a gene: 4. The CDR3 contains 15 residues. From germline, CDR1 is SGHTA and CDR2 FQGNSA. The data derive from a study of T cell repertoires in cytomegalovirus infection. TCRdb itself ran the reads through MiXCR, one entry per CDR3 protein. The sample yields roughly 130,000 distinct CDR3 sequences, under 30% seen once. This sequence originates from a human donor in good health (CMV status not recorded). Some clones in this sample may be carry-over from other donors' samples. What was sequenced was PBMCs, sequenced either directly or after in vitro stimulation (not recorded which). This rearrangement joins TRBV7-2 to TRBJ1-1; 11 bases fit TRBD1. This CDR3 reads CASSLTGTGGTEAFF. The CDR3 nucleotides are TGTGCCAGCAGCTTGACCGGGACAGGGGGCACTGAAGCTTTCTTT.